This T cell receptor beta chain was sequenced during a study of cytomegalovirus exposure and HLA in healthy donors. Here immunoSEQ multiplex PCR was the method, and the copy in TCRdb shows in-frame clones only, minus some. The sample holds 100,000 to 150,000 clones; 88% are singletons and the top ten take about 1.5%. Of note for this clone: Its antigen remains unidentified.

It was the approximately 130-subject validation cohort, separate from the approximately 700-subject first cohort, to which the donors belonged. Study findings and constraints: Most observed TCR sequences were rare, whereas some public TCRs were detected in many donors.

The sequencing input was PBMCs. The sequence was collected from a man aged 25 to 40 in good health and CMV-seronegative.

CDR3 residues: CASSLDYRENQPQHF. The CDR3 DNA is TGCGCCAGCAGCTTGGACTACAGGGAGAATCAGCCCCAGCATTTT. V usage is TRBV5-1 and J usage is TRBJ1-5; D is possibly TRBD1 (6 bases). There are 15 residues in the CDR3. The germline V and J ends were trimmed by 0 bases and 4 bases, with 11 bases remaining between them. Germline lookup yields CDR1 SGHRS and CDR2 YFSETQ.